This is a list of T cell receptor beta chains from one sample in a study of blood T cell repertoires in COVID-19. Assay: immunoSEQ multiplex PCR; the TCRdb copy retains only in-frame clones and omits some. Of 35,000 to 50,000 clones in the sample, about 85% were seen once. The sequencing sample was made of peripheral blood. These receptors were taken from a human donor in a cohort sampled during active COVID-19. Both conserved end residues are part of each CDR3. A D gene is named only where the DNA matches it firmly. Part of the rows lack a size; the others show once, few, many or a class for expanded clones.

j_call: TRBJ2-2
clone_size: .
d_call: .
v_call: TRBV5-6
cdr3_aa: CASSLGQRGTGELFF
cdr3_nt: TGTGCCAGCAGCTTGGGGCAAAGGGGCACCGGGGAGCTGTTTTTT

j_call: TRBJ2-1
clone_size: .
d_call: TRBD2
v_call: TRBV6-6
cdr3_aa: CASSLSGSSYNEQFF
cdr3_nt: TGTGCCAGCAGTCTTAGCGGGAGCTCCTACAATGAGCAGTTCTTC

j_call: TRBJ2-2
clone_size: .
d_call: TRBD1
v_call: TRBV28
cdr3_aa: CASTRLGTGGTGELFF
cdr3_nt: TGTGCCAGCACCCGCCTTGGGACAGGGGGTACCGGGGAGCTGTTTTTT

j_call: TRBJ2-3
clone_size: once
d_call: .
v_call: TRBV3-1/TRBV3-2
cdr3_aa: CASSPNLRGSPDTQYF
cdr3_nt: TGTGCCAGCAGCCCCAACCTCAGGGGTTCTCCAGATACGCAGTATTTT

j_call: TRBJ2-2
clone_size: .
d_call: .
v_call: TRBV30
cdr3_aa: CAWSAPSGGNTGELFF
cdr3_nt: TGTGCCTGGAGCGCCCCAAGCGGCGGGAACACCGGGGAGCTGTTTTTT

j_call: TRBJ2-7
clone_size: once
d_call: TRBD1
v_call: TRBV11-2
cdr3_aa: CASSQGQVGDYEQYF
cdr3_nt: TGTGCCAGCAGCCAAGGACAGGTGGGGGACTACGAGCAGTACTTC

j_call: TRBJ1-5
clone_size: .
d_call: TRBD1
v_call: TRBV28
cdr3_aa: CASSFTGGRGQPQHF
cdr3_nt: TGTGCCAGCAGTTTTACAGGGGGTCGTGGTCAGCCCCAGCATTTT

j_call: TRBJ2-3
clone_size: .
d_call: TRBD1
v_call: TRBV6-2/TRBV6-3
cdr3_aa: CASSYPPGQGAYF
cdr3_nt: TGTGCCAGCAGTTACCCCCCGGGACAGGGGGCGTATTTT

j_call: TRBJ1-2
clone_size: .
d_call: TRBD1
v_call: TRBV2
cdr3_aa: CASRPQGDNYGYTF
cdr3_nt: TGTGCCAGCAGACCCCAGGGGGATAACTATGGCTACACCTTC

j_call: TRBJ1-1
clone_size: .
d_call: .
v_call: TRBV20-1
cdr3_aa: CSVARVTEAFF
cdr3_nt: TGCAGTGTCGCGAGGGTCACTGAAGCTTTCTTT

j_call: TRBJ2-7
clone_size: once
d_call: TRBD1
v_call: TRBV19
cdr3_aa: CASSMATGVNEQYF
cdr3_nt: TGTGCCAGTAGTATGGCGACAGGGGTAAACGAGCAGTACTTC

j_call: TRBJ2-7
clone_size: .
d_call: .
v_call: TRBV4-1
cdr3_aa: CASSLYSSLGDEQYF
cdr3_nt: TGCGCCAGCAGCCTATACTCTAGCTTAGGAGACGAGCAGTACTTC

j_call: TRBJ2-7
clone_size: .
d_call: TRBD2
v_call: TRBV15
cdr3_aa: CATSGDPGGYEQYF
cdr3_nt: TGTGCCACCAGCGGAGATCCGGGGGGTTACGAGCAGTACTTC

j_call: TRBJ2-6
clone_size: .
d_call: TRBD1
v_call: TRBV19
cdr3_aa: CASSTGQYSGANVLTF
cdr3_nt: TGTGCCAGTAGTACGGGACAGTACTCTGGGGCCAACGTCCTGACTTTC

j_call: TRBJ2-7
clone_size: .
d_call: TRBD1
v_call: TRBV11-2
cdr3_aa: CASSPMTGAINEQYF
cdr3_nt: TGTGCCAGCAGCCCCATGACAGGGGCAATCAACGAGCAGTACTTC

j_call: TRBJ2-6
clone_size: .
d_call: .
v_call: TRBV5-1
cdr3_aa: CASSGAGAISGANVLTF
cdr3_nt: TGCGCCAGCAGTGGGGCAGGGGCCATCTCTGGGGCCAACGTCCTGACTTTC

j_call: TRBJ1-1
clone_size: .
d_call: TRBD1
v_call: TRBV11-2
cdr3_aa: CASKLTGPNTEAFF
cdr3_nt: TGTGCCAGCAAGCTGACAGGGCCGAACACTGAAGCTTTCTTT

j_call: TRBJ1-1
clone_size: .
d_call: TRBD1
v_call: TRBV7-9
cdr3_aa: CASSLGQGDSTEAFF
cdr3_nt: TGTGCCAGCAGCTTAGGACAGGGTGATTCCACTGAAGCTTTCTTT

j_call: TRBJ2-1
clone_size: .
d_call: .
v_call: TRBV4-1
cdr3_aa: CASSQGPTVYNEQFF
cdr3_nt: TGCGCCAGCAGCCAAGGTCCGACAGTCTACAATGAGCAGTTCTTC

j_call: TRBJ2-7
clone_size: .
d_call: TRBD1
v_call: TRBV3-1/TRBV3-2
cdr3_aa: CASGKGTGPYEQYF
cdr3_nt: TGTGCCAGCGGAAAGGGGACAGGGCCGTACGAGCAGTACTTC

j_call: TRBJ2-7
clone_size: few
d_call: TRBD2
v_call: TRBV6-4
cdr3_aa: CASRTDGRKGF
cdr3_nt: TGTGCCAGCAGGACGGACGGGAGGAAAGGGTTC

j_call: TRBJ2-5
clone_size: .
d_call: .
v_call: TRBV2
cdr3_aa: CASSDAGTGETQYF
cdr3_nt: TGTGCCAGCAGTGACGCCGGCACGGGAGAGACCCAGTACTTC